The clone carrying this T cell receptor (beta chain) appeared a few times. Its antigen is still unknown. In the authors' methods: A typical sample had roughly 96,000 TCRs, with roughly 20,000 to 690,600 overall. MiXCR, applied by TCRdb to the RACE reads, yields one record per CDR3 protein. The V and J calls come from TCRdb's annotation, not from the publication. The data contain approximately 80,000 distinct CDR3 sequences, approximately 15% of them singletons. The data were taken from a study of human T cells and chemical hapten exposure. About the study: Each patient's scalp received weekly diphenylcyclopropenone throughout the roughly 23-week study.

The V end lost 5 bases, the J end lost 6 bases, and 10 bases lay between the germline ends. CDR1 SGHAT and CDR2 FQNNGV come from the germline V gene. The CDR3 covers 13 residues. As to time point: pre-sensitization, week 0. Treatment indicated: therapeutic diphenylcyclopropenone sensitization with weekly scalp DPC. Whole-study findings and limits: Expanded TCRs showed more large CDR3 clusters than pre-sensitization or healthy control sets. The presence of alopecia in the donors means their immune response may differ from healthy people's.

This TCR derives from a woman aged 45 to 65 with alopecia areata. Some clones in this sample may be carry-over from other donors' samples. Here the sequenced sample was whole blood, taken in connection with sensitization to the hapten diphenylcyclopropenone (DPC). The V and J genes are TRBV11-2 and TRBJ2-2; D is unclear. The CDR3 sequence is CASSRSTSGELFF. CDR3 DNA: TGTGCCAGCAGCCGCAGTACGTCCGGGGAGCTGTTTTTT. The complete variable domain, with remaining parts taken from reference TRBV11-2 and TRBJ2-2, reads EAGVAQSPRYKIIEKRQSVAFWCNPISGHATLYWYQQILGQGPKLLIQFQNNGVVDDSQLPKDRFSAERLKGVDSTLKIQPAKLEDSAVYLCASSRSTSGELFFGEGSRLTVL.